The 25 T cell receptor beta chains below all came from one sample that was sequenced in a study of tumor-infiltrating lymphocytes in primary liver carcinoma. Investigators took RNA and DNA out together from about 21-30 mg of unsorted bulk tissue. The template, about 500 ng total RNA, yielded TCR beta cDNA made with a constant-region primer. TCR beta libraries came from three nested multiplex PCR rounds using slightly modified ARM-PCR. Each of the first two PCR rounds ran approximately 11 cycles with TRBV1-TRBV30 forward and C-beta reverse primers. TCRdb re-called the multiplex PCR reads with MiXCR, one entry per CDR3 protein. The sample has tens of thousands of distinct CDR3 sequences; around 70% are singletons. The sample was liver tumor tissue from sampling region 2. The subset was: tumor region T2, inferior pole. The receptor source for this set is a man aged 40-55 years with primary liver carcinoma and hepatitis B virus infection.

This clonotype was observed a few times. One base away lies a much larger clone, so this may be a sequencing read error. DNA for the CDR3: TGTGCCAGTATCCCGGGACACCGAGGGGGTGAAGCTTTCTTT. Its translation is CASIPGHRGGEAFF. The rearrangement links TRBV19 to TRBJ1-1; D may be TRBD1 (6 bases). V was shortened by 7 bases and J by 7 bases, with 19 bases between the two germline ends. The germline gives CDR1 LNHDA, CDR2 SQIVND (reference sequence). The length of the CDR3 is 14 residues.

To note about this clonotype: A read error may produce the germline difference seen at one junction end. This sequence joins TRBV5-1 and TRBJ2-7, with D possibly matching TRBD2 (6 bases). The CDR3 runs 15 residues. Germline V CDR1 and CDR2: SGHRS, YFSETQ. CDR3 in DNA: TGTGCCAGCAGCTCCACCGGGACTGGACCCTACGAGCAGTACTTC. Translating gives CASSSTGTGPYEQYF. Full variable domain (rest looked up from reference TRBV5-1 and TRBJ2-7): KAGVTQTPRYLIKTRGQQVTLSCSPISGHRSVSWYQQTPGQGLQFLFEYFSETQRNKGNFPGRFSGRQFSNSRSEMNVSTLELGDSALYLCASSSTGTGPYEQYFGPGTRLTVT.

Remarks on this clonotype: A much larger clone is a single base away; this may be a read error. V gene TRBV30 combines with J gene TRBJ2-2; D is uncertain. CDR1 is GTSNPN, CDR2 SVGIG, per germline (reference sequence). The CDR3 has 16 amino acids. V was shortened by 3 bases and J by 6 bases, with 20 bases between the two germline ends. CDR3 DNA sequence: TGTGCCTGGAGCCCCGCAGCCGGGCGATCTTCCGGGGAGCTGTTTTTT. This gives the protein CAWSPAAGRSSGELFF.

The chain combines TRBV29-1 with TRBJ1-2; no firm D call. This CDR3 spans 11 amino acids. The ends were cut back, 4 bases at V and 6 bases at J, with 9 bases in the middle. Germline CDR1 reads SQVTM; CDR2 reads ANQGSEA. The CDR3 loop reads CSVVCIHGYTF. CDR3 nucleotides: TGCAGCGTTGTATGTATCCATGGCTACACCTTC.

The chain carries TRBV5-6 and TRBJ2-2; a weak D match, TRBD2 (5 bases). The V end was cut by 4 bases, the J end by 12 bases, with 19 bases between. Per germline, CDR1 SGHDT and CDR2 YYEEEE. This CDR3 is 14 amino acids long. CDR3 sequence: CASSVGARQEKLFF. The CDR3 coding sequence is TGTGCCAGCAGCGTGGGAGCCAGGCAGGAGAAGCTGTTTTTT.

The chain combines TRBV6-1 with TRBJ1-1, with D possibly being TRBD1 (6 bases). V lost 10 bases and J 5 bases, leaving 17 bases between the germline ends. Germline loops: CDR1 MNHNS, CDR2 SASEGT. The CDR3 length is 13 residues. CDR3 region: CATRAQGRTEAFF. CDR3 bases: TGTGCCACCAGAGCACAGGGTAGGACTGAAGCTTTCTTT.

This clonotype was seen repeatedly, ten times or more. The J gene is TRBJ2-5, the V gene TRBV24-1, with TRBD2 as a possible D gene (6 bases). V lost 4 bases to trimming and J lost 1 base, with 12 bases between them. Germline CDR1 and CDR2: KGHDR and SFDVKD. The CDR3 spans 15 residues. CDR3 DNA sequence: TGTGCCACCAGTGACCCACGGGACTTCCAAGAGACCCAGTACTTC. Amino acids: CATSDPRDFQETQYF.

This clonotype has a count of ten or more. The chain has TRBV5-6 and TRBJ2-7; 13 nucleotides match TRBD2. With 2 bases clipped from V and 0 bases from J, the junction kept 8 bases outside the gene matches. The CDR3 has 18 amino acids. Germline values: CDR1 SGHDT, CDR2 YYEEEE. CDR3 sequence (DNA): TGTGCCAGCAGCTTTGGACTAGCGGGAGTCACCAGCTCCTACGAGCAGTACTTC. Its translation is CASSFGLAGVTSSYEQYF.

This clonotype turned up a few times. At one end, the junction sequence differs from germline, possibly due to a read error. This chain's CDR3 is CASSMGGDRGISLSGVNVLTF. The CDR3 DNA follows: TGTGCCAGCAGCATGGGGGGAGACAGGGGCATTTCCCTCTCTGGGGTCAATGTCCTGACTTTT. The rearrangement links TRBV11-2 to TRBJ2-6, with 8 bases matching TRBD1. This CDR3 has 21 residues. From germline, CDR1 is SGHAT and CDR2 FQNNGV. The whole variable domain, remainder taken from reference TRBV11-2 and TRBJ2-6, is EAGVAQSPRYKIIEKRQSVAFWCNPISGHATLYWYQQILGQGPKLLIQFQNNGVVDDSQLPKDRFSAERLKGVDSTLKIQPAKLEDSAVYLCASSMGGDRGISLSGVNVLTFGAGSRLTVL.

Notes on this clonotype: Germline is not matched at one junction end, which may reflect a read error. This chain joins TRBV5-5 and TRBJ2-7; D unclear. Germline assignment: CDR1 SGHKS and CDR2 YYEKEE (reference sequence). This CDR3 contains 15 residues. CDR3: CASRLGVTTRYEQYF. The CDR3 coding sequence is TGTGCCAGCCGCTTAGGCGTGACCACTCGCTACGAGCAGTACTTC.

Details on this clonotype: No conserved phenylalanine or tryptophan is present at the end of the CDR3, so a read error is the likely explanation. This rearrangement joins TRBV4-2 to TRBJ2-2, with TRBD2 identical over 7 bases. Germline values: CDR1 LGHNA, CDR2 YNFKEQ. Losses at the gene ends were 0 bases for V and 6 bases for J; bases not matched to a gene: 7. The length of the CDR3 is 16 residues. DNA for the CDR3: TGTGCCAGCAGCCAAGAATGGCGGGAGTGCGCCGGGGAGCTGTTTTCT. This gives the protein CASSQEWRECAGELFS.

The chain carries TRBV5-4 and TRBJ2-7, with TRBD1 as a possible D gene (6 bases). The CDR3 is 13 amino acids. V was trimmed by 2 bases and J by 5 bases, leaving 11 bases between them. Germline CDR1 is SGHNT and CDR2 is YYREEE (reference sequence). CDR3 in amino acids: CASSFQGLDEQYF. As DNA, the CDR3 is TGTGCCAGCAGCTTTCAGGGGCTAGACGAGCAGTACTTC. Drawing the rest from reference TRBV5-4 and TRBJ2-7, the complete variable domain is ETGVTQSPTHLIKTRGQQVTLRCSSQSGHNTVSWYQQALGQGPQFIFQYYREEENGRGNFPPRFSGLQFPNYSSELNVNALELDDSALYLCASSFQGLDEQYFGPGTRLTVT.

This clonotype was seen ten or more times. The chain is built from TRBV20-1 and TRBJ1-5; the match to TRBD1 covers 9 bases. Germline V gene data show CDR1 as DFQATT and CDR2 as SNEGSKA (reference sequence). V shed 0 bases and J 2 bases; nucleotides not matched to a gene: 14. There are 19 residues in the CDR3. The CDR3 loop reads CSARDVSGTGFSRNQPQHF. The CDR3 nucleotides are TGCAGTGCTAGAGACGTTTCCGGGACAGGGTTTAGTCGCAATCAGCCCCAGCATTTT.

V is TRBV20-1 and J is TRBJ1-2; the D is unclear. Germline-derived CDR1 and CDR2 are DFQATT and SNEGSKA (reference sequence). Trimming pared 0 bases from V and 8 bases from J, leaving 16 bases between. The CDR3 runs to 14 residues. The CDR3 region is CSARDLIGLGGYTF. The CDR3 nucleotides are TGCAGTGCTAGAGATTTGATAGGCCTAGGGGGCTACACCTTC.

Concerning this clonotype: The junction and the germline gene differ at one end; a read error may be behind it. The chain links TRBV29-1 to TRBJ2-1, with a possible D match to TRBD2 (5 bases). Per germline, CDR1 SQVTM and CDR2 ANQGSEA. CDR3 length: 14 residues. The CDR3 DNA reads TGCAGTGTCGGTACTAGAGGTTCCTACAAAGAGCAGTTCTTC. It translates to CSVGTRGSYKEQFF.

As for this clonotype: Germline is not matched at one junction end, which may reflect a read error. The gene calls are TRBV7-3 and TRBJ2-7; no definite D call. The germline V gene encodes CDR1 SGHTA and CDR2 FQGTGA. CDR3 length: 11 residues. The CDR3: CAGSTAYEQYF. Here the CDR3 DNA reads TGTGCCGGCAGCACCGCCTACGAGCAGTACTTC.

About this clonotype itself: Without the conserved terminal phenylalanine or tryptophan, this CDR3 likely stems from a read error. The chain employs TRBV28 and TRBJ2-1; tentative D call: TRBD2 (6 bases). The V gene lost 6 bases and the J gene lost 6 bases, with 18 bases spanning the gap. CDR1 is MDHEN and CDR2 is SYDVKM in the germline V gene. CDR3 size: 15 residues. The CDR3 DNA is TGTGCCAGCAGCCGACTAGTGGGAAACACCAATGAGCAGTTCATC. Translation: CASSRLVGNTNEQFI.

On this clonotype itself: The CDR3 does not close with the conserved phenylalanine or tryptophan, likely indicating a read error. The V and J genes are TRBV12-3 or TRBV12-4 and TRBJ2-5; 7 nucleotides line up with TRBD1. J was trimmed by 3 bases and V by 1 base; bases with no gene match: 5. The CDR3 runs 15 residues. CDR3 sequence: CASSLGPGTEETQYI. In DNA form, the CDR3 reads TGTGCCAGCAGTTTAGGCCCCGGGACAGAAGAGACCCAGTACATC.

As for this clonotype: The junction departs from germline at one end; a sequencing error may be responsible. This chain links TRBV10-3 with TRBJ1-2, with a tentative D call TRBD1 (5 bases). Germline V gene data show CDR1 as ENHRY and CDR2 as SYGVKD. CDR3 length: 14 residues. CDR3 DNA sequence: TGTGCCATCAGTATCGAGAGGGGAGGGGATGGTTACACCTTC. It encodes CAISIERGGDGYTF.

This clonotype was counted between two and nine times. The junction departs from germline at one end; a sequencing error may be responsible. The chain links TRBV15 to TRBJ2-5; D is ambiguous. CDR1 is LNHNV and CDR2 is YYDKDF in the germline V gene (reference sequence). This CDR3 comprises 13 residues. DNA for the CDR3: TGTGCCACCAGCAACAGCCTCCAAGAGATCCAGTACTTC. It translates to CATSNSLQEIQYF.

Concerning this clonotype itself: An end of the junction differs from the germline gene, which may be a read error. The chain employs TRBV11-3 and TRBJ2-1; TRBD2 matches 8 bases. CDR1 SGHNT and CDR2 YENEEA come from the germline V gene. The CDR3 is made up of 16 amino acids. The chain's CDR3 is CAGSLDSGRGHNGQFF. As DNA, the CDR3 is TGTGCCGGCAGCCTCGACAGCGGGAGAGGGCACAATGGGCAGTTCTTC.

This clonotype was detected only a few times. The chain carries TRBV29-1 and TRBJ1-5; D unclear. The CDR3 sequence is 12 residues long. The germline V and J ends were trimmed by 7 bases and 2 bases, with 9 bases remaining between them. Germline V gene data show CDR1 as SQVTM and CDR2 as ANQGSEA. The CDR3 spells CSAGPGNQPQHF. Here the CDR3 DNA reads TGCAGCGCTGGACCGGGCAATCAGCCCCAGCATTTT.

About this clonotype: The junction departs from germline at one end; a sequencing error may be responsible. This rearrangement joins TRBV28 to TRBJ2-5; D is possibly TRBD1 (5 bases). The CDR3 is made up of 14 amino acids. The germline V gene encodes CDR1 MDHEN and CDR2 SYDVKM. CDR3 in DNA: TGTGGCAGCAGTTTTCTAGGGGATGCGGATACCCAGTACTTC. Translation gives CGSSFLGDADTQYF.

This clonotype has a count of ten or more. The V and J genes are TRBV7-9 and TRBJ1-1, with a weak D call TRBD1 (6 bases). This CDR3 comprises 14 residues. V lost 5 bases, J lost 1 base, and 11 bases lay in between. CDR1 SEHNR and CDR2 FQNEAQ come from the germline V gene (reference sequence). The CDR3 DNA sequence: TGTGCCAGCAGCCCTCCAGGGGCGAACACTGAAGCTTTCTTT. It encodes CASSPPGANTEAFF.

Worth noting for this clonotype: At one boundary the junction diverges from the germline segment, which might be a read error. The chain combines TRBV11-2 with TRBJ2-7; 7 bases line up with TRBD1. This CDR3 is 15 amino acids long. Germline V gives CDR1 SGHAT, CDR2 FQNNGV. CDR3 nucleotide sequence: TGTGTCAGCAGCTTACGATGTACAGGGGAAAACGTGCAGTACTTC. This sequence encodes CVSSLRCTGENVQYF.